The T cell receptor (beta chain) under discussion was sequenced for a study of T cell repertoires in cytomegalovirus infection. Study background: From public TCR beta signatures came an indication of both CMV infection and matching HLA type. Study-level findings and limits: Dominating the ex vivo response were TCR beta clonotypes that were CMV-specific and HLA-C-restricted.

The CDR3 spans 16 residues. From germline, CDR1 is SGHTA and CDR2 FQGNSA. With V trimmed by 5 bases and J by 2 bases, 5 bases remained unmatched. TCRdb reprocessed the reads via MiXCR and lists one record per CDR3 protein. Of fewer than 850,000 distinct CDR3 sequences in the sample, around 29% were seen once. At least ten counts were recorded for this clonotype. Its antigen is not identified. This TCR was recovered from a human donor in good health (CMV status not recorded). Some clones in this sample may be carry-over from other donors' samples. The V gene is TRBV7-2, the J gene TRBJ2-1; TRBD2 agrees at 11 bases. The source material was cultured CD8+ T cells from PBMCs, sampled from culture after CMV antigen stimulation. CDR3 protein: CASSLRLAGTYNEQFF. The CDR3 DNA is TGTGCCAGCAGCCTTCGACTAGCGGGGACCTACAATGAGCAGTTCTTC.